The rows below give T cell receptor beta chains drawn from one sample of a study of blood T cell repertoires in COVID-19. Sequenced by immunoSEQ multiplex PCR; TCRdb stores in-frame clones only, minus some. The table has 250,000 or so clones, around 87% seen once. Sequenced: PBMCs or T cells enriched from blood (not recorded which). The receptors originated from a woman in her forties or fifties who had recovered from COVID-19. Both conserved end residues are part of each CDR3. The order of the fields is V gene, CDR3 protein.

TRBV2 | CASKGQGANYGYTF
TRBV30 | CAWSDLGLAGGQVNEQFF
TRBV11-2 | CASSSLLAGVEQFF
TRBV5-6 | CASSSGRGYSNQPQHF
TRBV29-1 | CSVVRGHYEQYF
TRBV19 | CASSTYSGKNIQYF
TRBV5-8 | CASSRIYGGAKNIQYF
TRBV6-2/TRBV6-3 | CASSYTRDNPYEQYF
TRBV27 | CATSTGTGGYNEQFF
TRBV27 | CASRMTGGGYTF
TRBV18 | CASSPKGVAIDEQFF
TRBV2 | CASNLLATRDEQYF
TRBV10-3 | CAISDGGSPDTQYF
TRBV7-6 | CASSLGGQTPEAFF
TRBV5-1 | CASSLAEGRQNGYTF
TRBV18 | CASSPRMVDYSYNEQFF
TRBV19 | CASSILTEGNQPQHF
TRBV27 | CASSPRDFRTEAFF
TRBV4-1 | CASSQRDILYSNQPQHF
TRBV5-5 | CASSEQGSRPYEQYF
TRBV18 | CASSPGRGDGYTF
TRBV28 | CASTPSGTGELFF
TRBV21-1 | CASSKAPRDRGTNEKLFF
TRBV9 | CASSEGTGENSPLHF
TRBV4-2 | CASSQRGGTSGSITYNEQFF
TRBV13 | CASSQGLQGEQYF
TRBV6-4 | CASSASGMEDTQYF
TRBV30 | CAWTLGGPVYTF
TRBV3-1/TRBV3-2 | CASSTTGLVAEKLFF